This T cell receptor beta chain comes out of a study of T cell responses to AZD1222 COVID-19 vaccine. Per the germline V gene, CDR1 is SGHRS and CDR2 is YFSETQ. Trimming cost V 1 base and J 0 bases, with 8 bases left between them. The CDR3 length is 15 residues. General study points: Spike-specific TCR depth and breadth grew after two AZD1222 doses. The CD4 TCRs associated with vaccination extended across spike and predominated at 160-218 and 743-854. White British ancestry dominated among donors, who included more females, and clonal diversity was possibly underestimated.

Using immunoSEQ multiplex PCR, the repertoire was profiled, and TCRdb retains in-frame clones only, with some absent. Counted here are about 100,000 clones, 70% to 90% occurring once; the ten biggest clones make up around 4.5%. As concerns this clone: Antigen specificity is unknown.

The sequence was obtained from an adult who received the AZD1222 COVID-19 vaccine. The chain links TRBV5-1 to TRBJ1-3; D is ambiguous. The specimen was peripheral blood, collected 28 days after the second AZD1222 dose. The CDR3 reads CASSLTGDSGNTIYF. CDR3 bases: TGCGCCAGCAGCTTGACGGGAGACTCTGGAAACACCATATATTTT.